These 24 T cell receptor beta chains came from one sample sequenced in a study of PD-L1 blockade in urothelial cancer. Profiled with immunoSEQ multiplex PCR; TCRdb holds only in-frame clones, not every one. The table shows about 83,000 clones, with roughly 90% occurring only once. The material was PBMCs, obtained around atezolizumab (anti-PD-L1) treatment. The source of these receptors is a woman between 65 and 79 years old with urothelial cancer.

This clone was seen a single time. The CDR3 DNA follows: TGTGCCAGCAGCTTAGCGGGGGCCGCGGGTCAGCCCCAGCATTTT. Protein: CASSLAGAAGQPQHF. This sequence joins TRBV7-9 and TRBJ1-5; tentatively, D is TRBD1 (6 bases). The ends were cut back, 0 bases at V and 6 bases at J, with 12 bases in the middle. Germline V gene data show CDR1 as SEHNR and CDR2 as FQNEAQ (reference sequence). This CDR3 spans 15 amino acids.

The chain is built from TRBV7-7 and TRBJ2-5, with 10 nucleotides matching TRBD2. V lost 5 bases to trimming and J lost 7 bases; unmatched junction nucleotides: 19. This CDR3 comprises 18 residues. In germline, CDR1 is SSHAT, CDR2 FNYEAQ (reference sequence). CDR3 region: CASSRGPGSGGFRGTQYF. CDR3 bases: TGTGCCAGCAGCCGAGGCCCCGGTAGCGGGGGGTTTCGGGGGACCCAGTACTTC. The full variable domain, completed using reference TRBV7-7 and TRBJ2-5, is GAGVSQSPRYKVTKRGQDVTLRCDPISSHATLYWYQQALGQGPEFLTYFNYEAQPDKSGLPSDRFSAERPEGSISTLTIQRTEQRDSAMYRCASSRGPGSGGFRGTQYFGPGTRLLVL.

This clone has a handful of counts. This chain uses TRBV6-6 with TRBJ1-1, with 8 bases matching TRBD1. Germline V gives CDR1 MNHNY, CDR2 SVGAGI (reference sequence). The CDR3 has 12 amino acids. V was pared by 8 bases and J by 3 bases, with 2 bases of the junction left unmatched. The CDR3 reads CASAGQDTEAFF. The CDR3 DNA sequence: TGTGCCAGCGCGGGACAGGACACTGAAGCTTTCTTT.

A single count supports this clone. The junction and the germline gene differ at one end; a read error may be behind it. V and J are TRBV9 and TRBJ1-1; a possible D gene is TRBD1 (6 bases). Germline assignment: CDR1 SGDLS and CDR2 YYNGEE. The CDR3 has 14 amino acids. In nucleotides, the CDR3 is TGTGCCAGCAGCGTAAGTACAGGGAACCCTGAAGCTTTCTTT. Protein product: CASSVSTGNPEAFF.

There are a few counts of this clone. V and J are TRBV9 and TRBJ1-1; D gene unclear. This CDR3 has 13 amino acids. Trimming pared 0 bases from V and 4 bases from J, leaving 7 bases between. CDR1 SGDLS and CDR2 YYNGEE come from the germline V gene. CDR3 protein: CASSVATGTEAFF. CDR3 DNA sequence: TGTGCCAGCAGCGTAGCTACGGGCACTGAAGCTTTCTTT.

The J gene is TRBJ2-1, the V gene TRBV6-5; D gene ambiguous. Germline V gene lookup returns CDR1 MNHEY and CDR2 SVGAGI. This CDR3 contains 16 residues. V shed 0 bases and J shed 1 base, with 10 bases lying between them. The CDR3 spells CASSYSFPGSYNEQFF. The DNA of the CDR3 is TGTGCCAGCAGTTACTCGTTTCCGGGTTCCTACAATGAGCAGTTCTTC.

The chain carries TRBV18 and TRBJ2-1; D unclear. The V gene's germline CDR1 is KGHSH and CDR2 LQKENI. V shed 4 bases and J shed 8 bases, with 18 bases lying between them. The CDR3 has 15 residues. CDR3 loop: CASSQEKQSIYEQFF. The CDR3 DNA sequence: TGTGCCAGCTCACAAGAAAAACAATCAATCTATGAGCAGTTCTTC.

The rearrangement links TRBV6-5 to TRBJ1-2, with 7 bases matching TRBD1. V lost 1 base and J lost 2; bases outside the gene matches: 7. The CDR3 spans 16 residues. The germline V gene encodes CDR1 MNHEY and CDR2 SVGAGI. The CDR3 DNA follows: TGTGCCAGCAGTTACTTGGGCAGGGGGTGGAACTATGGCTACACCTTC. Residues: CASSYLGRGWNYGYTF.

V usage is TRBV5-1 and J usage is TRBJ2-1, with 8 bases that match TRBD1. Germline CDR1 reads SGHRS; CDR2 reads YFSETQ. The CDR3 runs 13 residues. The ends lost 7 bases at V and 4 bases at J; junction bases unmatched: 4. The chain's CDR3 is CASGDRNYNEQFF. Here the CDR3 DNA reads TGCGCCAGCGGGGACAGGAATTACAATGAGCAGTTCTTC.

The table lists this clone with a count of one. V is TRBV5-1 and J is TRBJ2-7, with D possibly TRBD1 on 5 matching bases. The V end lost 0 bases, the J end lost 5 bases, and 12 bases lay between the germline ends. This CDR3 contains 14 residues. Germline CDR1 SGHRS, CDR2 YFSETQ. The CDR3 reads CASSLAGHRDEQYF. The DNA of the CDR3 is TGCGCCAGCAGCTTGGCCGGACACCGAGACGAGCAGTACTTC. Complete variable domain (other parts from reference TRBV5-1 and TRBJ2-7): KAGVTQTPRYLIKTRGQQVTLSCSPISGHRSVSWYQQTPGQGLQFLFEYFSETQRNKGNFPGRFSGRQFSNSRSEMNVSTLELGDSALYLCASSLAGHRDEQYFGPGTRLTVT.

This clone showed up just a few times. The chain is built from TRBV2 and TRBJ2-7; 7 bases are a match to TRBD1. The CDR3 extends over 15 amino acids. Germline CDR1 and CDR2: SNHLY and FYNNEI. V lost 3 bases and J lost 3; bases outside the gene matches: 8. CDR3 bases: TGTGCCAGCAGTGAGCTACAGGGGTTCAGCTACGAGCAGTACTTC. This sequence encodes CASSELQGFSYEQYF. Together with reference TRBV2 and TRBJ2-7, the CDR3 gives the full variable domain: EPEVTQTPSHQVTQMGQEVILRCVPISNHLYFYWYRQILGQKVEFLVSFYNNEISEKSEIFDDQFSVERPDGSNFTLKIRSTKLEDSAMYFCASSELQGFSYEQYFGPGTRLTVT.

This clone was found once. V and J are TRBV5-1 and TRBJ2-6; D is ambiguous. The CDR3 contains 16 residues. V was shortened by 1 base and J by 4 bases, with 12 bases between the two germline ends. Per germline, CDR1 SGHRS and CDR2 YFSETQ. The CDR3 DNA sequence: TGCGCCAGCAGCTTGACTCCTACAGCCGGGGCCAACGTCCTGACTTTC. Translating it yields CASSLTPTAGANVLTF.

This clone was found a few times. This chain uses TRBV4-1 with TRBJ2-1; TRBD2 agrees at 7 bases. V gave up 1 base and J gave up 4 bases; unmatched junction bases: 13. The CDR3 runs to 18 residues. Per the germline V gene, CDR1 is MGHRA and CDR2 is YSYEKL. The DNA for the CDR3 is TGCGCCAGCAGCCAAGGGAGCTGGTTTAGCGGGCAGTACAATGAGCAGTTCTTC. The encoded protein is CASSQGSWFSGQYNEQFF.

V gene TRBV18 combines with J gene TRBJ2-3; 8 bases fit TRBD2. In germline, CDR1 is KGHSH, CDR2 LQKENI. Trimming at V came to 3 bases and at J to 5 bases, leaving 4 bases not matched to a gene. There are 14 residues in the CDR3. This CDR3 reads CASSPGLGGDTQYF. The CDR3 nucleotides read TGTGCCAGCTCACCGGGACTAGGGGGAGATACGCAGTATTTT.

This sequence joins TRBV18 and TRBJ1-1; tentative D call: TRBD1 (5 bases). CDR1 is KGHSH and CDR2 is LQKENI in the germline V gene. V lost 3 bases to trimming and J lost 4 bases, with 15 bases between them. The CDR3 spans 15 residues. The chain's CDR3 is CASSPREGSSTEAFF. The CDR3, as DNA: TGTGCCAGCTCACCGCGGGAGGGGAGTAGCACTGAAGCTTTCTTT.

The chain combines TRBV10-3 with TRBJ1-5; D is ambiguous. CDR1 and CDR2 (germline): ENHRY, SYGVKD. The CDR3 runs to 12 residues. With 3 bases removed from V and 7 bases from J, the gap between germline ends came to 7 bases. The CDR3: CAISDEGQPQHF. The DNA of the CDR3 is TGTGCCATCAGTGATGAGGGACAGCCCCAGCATTTT.

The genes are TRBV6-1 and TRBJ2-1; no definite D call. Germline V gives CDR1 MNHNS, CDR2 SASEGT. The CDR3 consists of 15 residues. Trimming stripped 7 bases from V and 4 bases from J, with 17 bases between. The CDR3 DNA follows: TGTGCCAGCATCCCCTGGGCGTCCCCGTACAATGAGCAGTTCTTC. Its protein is CASIPWASPYNEQFF.

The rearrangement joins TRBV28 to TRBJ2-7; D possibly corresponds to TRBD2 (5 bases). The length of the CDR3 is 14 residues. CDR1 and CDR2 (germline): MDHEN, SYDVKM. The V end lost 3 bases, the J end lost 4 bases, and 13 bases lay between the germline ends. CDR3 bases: TGTGCCAGCAGTTTGCGGGTGAGTCGATACGAGCAGTACTTC. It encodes CASSLRVSRYEQYF.

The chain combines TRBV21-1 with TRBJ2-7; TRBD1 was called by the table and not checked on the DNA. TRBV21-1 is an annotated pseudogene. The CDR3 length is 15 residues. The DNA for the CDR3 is TGTGCCAGCAGCAAAGGTTTCACAGGGCGGGACGAGCAGTACTTC. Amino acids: CASSKGFTGRDEQYF.

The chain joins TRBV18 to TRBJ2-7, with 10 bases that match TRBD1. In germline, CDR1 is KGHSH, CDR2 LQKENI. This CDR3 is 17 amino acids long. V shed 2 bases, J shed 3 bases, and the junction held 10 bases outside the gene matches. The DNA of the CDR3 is TGTGCCAGCTCACCAGCGGCCGGGACAGGGGTCCGCTACGAGCAGTACTTC. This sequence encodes CASSPAAGTGVRYEQYF.

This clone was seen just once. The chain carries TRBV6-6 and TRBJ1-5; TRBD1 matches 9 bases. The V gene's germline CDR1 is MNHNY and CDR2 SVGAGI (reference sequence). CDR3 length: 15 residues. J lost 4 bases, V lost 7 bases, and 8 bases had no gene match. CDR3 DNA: TGTGCCAGCACCAACAGGGGGCTCGGAAATCAGCCCCAGCATTTT. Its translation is CASTNRGLGNQPQHF.

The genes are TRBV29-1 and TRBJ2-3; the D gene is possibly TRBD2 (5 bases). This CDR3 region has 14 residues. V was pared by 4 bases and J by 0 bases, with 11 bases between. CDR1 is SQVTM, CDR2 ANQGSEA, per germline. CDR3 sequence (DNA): TGCAGCGTTGTCGGCGGGCAGAGCACAGATACGCAGTATTTT. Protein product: CSVVGGQSTDTQYF.

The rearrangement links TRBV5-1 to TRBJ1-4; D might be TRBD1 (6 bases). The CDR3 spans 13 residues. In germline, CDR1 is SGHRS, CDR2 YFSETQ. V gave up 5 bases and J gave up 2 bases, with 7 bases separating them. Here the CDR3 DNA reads TGCGCCAGCAGACAGGGTACTAATGAAAAACTGTTTTTT. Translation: CASRQGTNEKLFF.

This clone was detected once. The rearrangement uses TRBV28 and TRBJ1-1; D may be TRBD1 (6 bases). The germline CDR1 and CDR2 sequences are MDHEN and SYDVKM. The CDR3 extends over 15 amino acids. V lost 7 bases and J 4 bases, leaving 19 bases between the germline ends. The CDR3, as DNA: TGTGCCAGCAACACGGGACGCAGGGGTATCACTGAAGCTTTCTTT. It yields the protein CASNTGRRGITEAFF.